These 25 T cell receptor beta chains were all obtained from the same sample, sequenced in a study of blood T cell repertoires in COVID-19 (dated by TCRdb to about 2020). The library was built by means of the immunoSEQ multiplex PCR assay. TCRdb mirrors the immuneACCESS table, restricted to in-frame sequences. Some clones are absent from its copies; in checked studies, under half trace to an unresolved V gene, and the reason for the others is unknown. Present in this sample are 150,000 or so clones, approximately 80% of which were seen just once. The top ten clonotypes cover roughly 15% of the sample. Sequencing input: PBMCs or T cells enriched from blood (not recorded which). These receptor sequences come from a man aged 50 to 59 who had recovered from COVID-19.

This chain joins TRBV19 and TRBJ1-4; 7 bases align to TRBD1. V gave up 6 bases and J gave up 8 bases; unmatched junction bases: 15. CDR3 length: 16 residues. The germline V gene has CDR1 LNHDA and CDR2 SQIVND (reference sequence). The CDR3 DNA sequence: TGTGCCAGTAGCCTTGGACAGGCTACGTTCGGAGAAAAACTGTTTTTT. Protein product: CASSLGQATFGEKLFF.

The chain links TRBV12-3 or TRBV12-4 to TRBJ2-1; D is unclear. V lost 7 bases and J lost 0, with 4 bases in between. This CDR3 is 12 amino acids long. The CDR3 nucleotides are TGTGCCAGCACTAACTCCTACAATGAGCAGTTCTTC. It translates to CASTNSYNEQFF.

This sequence joins TRBV7-2 and TRBJ1-2, with 7 bases aligning to TRBD1. The CDR3 is made up of 14 amino acids. CDR1 and CDR2 (germline): SGHTA, FQGNSA. Losses at the gene ends were 0 bases for V and 11 bases for J; bases not matched to a gene: 9. Here the CDR3 reads CASSLARGQGDYTF. As DNA, the CDR3 is TGTGCCAGCAGCTTAGCCCGCGGGCAGGGGGATTACACCTTC.

This clone was recorded many times. The rearrangement links TRBV4-2 to TRBJ2-7, with a tentative D call TRBD2 (6 bases). The V end lost 0 bases, the J end lost 1 base, and 10 bases lay between the germline ends. Germline lookup yields CDR1 LGHNA and CDR2 YNFKEQ. The CDR3 runs 15 residues. CDR3 in amino acids: CASSQELEGSYEQYF. CDR3 nucleotide sequence: TGTGCCAGCAGCCAAGAGTTGGAGGGGTCCTACGAGCAGTACTTC.

The rearrangement uses TRBV4-1 and TRBJ1-4; 10 bases are a match to TRBD1. This CDR3 spans 16 amino acids. Trimming removed 0 bases from V and 3 bases from J; junction bases left unmatched: 1. Germline values: CDR1 MGHRA, CDR2 YSYEKL. The CDR3 here is CASSQEDRGSNEKLFF. The CDR3 nucleotides read TGCGCCAGCAGCCAAGAGGACAGGGGGTCTAATGAAAAACTGTTTTTT.

This chain connects TRBV4-2 to TRBJ1-3; 8 bases map to TRBD1. Germline loops: CDR1 LGHNA, CDR2 YNFKEQ. This CDR3 has 18 residues. J gave up 4 bases and V 0 bases, and 11 bases lay outside the gene matches. The CDR3, as DNA: TGTGCCAGCAGCCAAGAGGGTGTCCAGGGGGCTCGAGGAAACACCATATATTTT. Protein: CASSQEGVQGARGNTIYF.

This clone was detected only a few times. V is TRBV2 and J is TRBJ1-6; D gene unclear. The CDR3 extends over 14 amino acids. V was cut by 6 bases and J by 11 bases, with 17 bases left in between. Germline V CDR1 and CDR2: SNHLY, FYNNEI. CDR3 loop: CASRGRKRIPPLHF. The CDR3 nucleotides are TGTGCCAGCAGGGGTCGAAAGAGGATTCCACCCCTCCACTTT.

The V and J genes are TRBV19 and TRBJ1-5; unclear D gene. V dropped 3 bases and J dropped 12 bases, with 12 bases sitting between them. The CDR3 runs to 12 residues. Germline values: CDR1 LNHDA, CDR2 SQIVND (reference sequence). The CDR3 DNA is TGTGCCAGTAGTATTCCGGGAGGGCTCCAGCATTTT. Translating it yields CASSIPGGLQHF.

As for this clone: In the same sample, other DNA sequences code for this CDR3. This chain connects TRBV18 to TRBJ1-5; maybe TRBD1 (6 bases). The CDR3 has 13 residues. The germline gives CDR1 KGHSH, CDR2 LQKENI. Trimming removed 6 bases from V and 4 bases from J, with 10 bases in between. The CDR3 sequence is CASSPDRNQPQHF. The CDR3, as DNA: TGTGCCAGCTCGCCGGACAGAAATCAGCCCCAGCATTTT. The entire variable domain, with the rest obtained from reference TRBV18 and TRBJ1-5, is as follows: NAGVMQNPRHLVRRRGQEARLRCSPMKGHSHVYWYRQLPEEGLKFMVYLQKENIIDESGMPKERFSAEFPKEGPSILRIQQVVRGDSAAYFCASSPDRNQPQHFGDGTRLSIL.

The chain joins TRBV2 to TRBJ1-2; the D gene is possibly TRBD1 (5 bases). The germline V gene has CDR1 SNHLY and CDR2 FYNNEI. With 3 bases removed from V and 4 bases from J, the gap between germline ends came to 12 bases. The CDR3 runs 14 residues. The CDR3 DNA reads TGTGCCAGCAGTGAGTTTCGGGGGACCTATGGCTACACCTTC. Translation: CASSEFRGTYGYTF.

The rearrangement links TRBV7-6 to TRBJ2-7; 16 nucleotides match TRBD2. CDR3 length: 18 amino acids. Germline trimming cut 4 bases from V and 6 bases from J; bases unmatched to any gene: 12. Germline lookup yields CDR1 SGHVS and CDR2 FNYEAQ. The CDR3 sequence is CASSSTPGTSGGAGEQYF. CDR3 nucleotides: TGTGCCAGCAGCTCGACGCCCGGGACTAGCGGGGGGGCGGGCGAGCAGTACTTC. Full variable domain (remainder filled in from reference TRBV7-6 and TRBJ2-7): GAGVSQSPRYKVTKRGQDVALRCDPISGHVSLYWYRQALGQGPEFLTYFNYEAQQDKSGLPNDRFSAERPEGSISTLTIQRTEQRDSAMYRCASSSTPGTSGGAGEQYFGPGTRLTVT.

This clone has a handful of counts. This chain joins TRBV5-4 and TRBJ1-4; 8 nucleotides align to TRBD1. This CDR3 is 14 amino acids long. CDR1 is SGHNT and CDR2 is YYREEE in the germline V gene (reference sequence). J gave up 7 bases and V 4 bases, and 6 bases lay outside the gene matches. The CDR3 region has the DNA TGTGCCAGCAGCGGACAGGGACGTTCTGAAAAACTGTTTTTT. Encoded protein: CASSGQGRSEKLFF.

The rearrangement links TRBV5-1 to TRBJ2-1; 14 bases fit TRBD2. Germline V CDR1 and CDR2: SGHRS, YFSETQ. V lost 3 bases and J lost 7; bases outside the gene matches: 9. The CDR3 sequence is 17 residues long. CDR3 DNA sequence: TGCGCCAGCAGCTCCTACCCTGGACTAGCGGGGGGAAATGAGCAGTTCTTC. Translation gives CASSSYPGLAGGNEQFF.

The chain couples TRBV19 to TRBJ1-4; D not certain. V lost 1 base and J 0 bases, leaving 9 bases between the germline ends. This CDR3 contains 16 residues. Germline CDR1 and CDR2: LNHDA and SQIVND (reference sequence). CDR3 sequence: CASSIAQIATNEKLFF. The CDR3 coding sequence is TGTGCCAGTAGTATAGCCCAGATTGCAACTAATGAAAAACTGTTTTTT. Full variable domain (rest looked up from reference TRBV19 and TRBJ1-4): DGGITQSPKYLFRKEGQNVTLSCEQNLNHDAMYWYRQDPGQGLRLIYYSQIVNDFQKGDIAEGYSVSREKKESFPLTVTSAQKNPTAFYLCASSIAQIATNEKLFFGSGTQLSVL.

V gene TRBV4-1 combines with J gene TRBJ1-2, with 9 bases matching TRBD1. The trim removed 2 bases at V and 3 bases at J, leaving 1 base unmatched. This CDR3 has 14 residues. The germline V gene encodes CDR1 MGHRA and CDR2 YSYEKL. The CDR3 DNA sequence: TGCGCCAGCAGCCAAACAGGGGGCTACTATGGCTACACCTTC. This sequence encodes CASSQTGGYYGYTF.

The gene calls are TRBV25-1 and TRBJ1-1; 9 bases are shared with TRBD1. The V gene's germline CDR1 is MGHDK and CDR2 SYGVNS. V lost 9 bases, J lost 5 bases, and 7 bases stayed unmatched. The CDR3 is made up of 13 amino acids. This chain's CDR3 is CARLGQGETEAFF. DNA of the CDR3: TGTGCCAGGCTGGGACAGGGAGAAACTGAAGCTTTCTTT.

The chain couples TRBV2 to TRBJ1-4; no firm D call. The V gene lost 3 bases and the J gene lost 9 bases, with 17 bases spanning the gap. Germline V gene lookup returns CDR1 SNHLY and CDR2 FYNNEI. This CDR3 is built from 15 residues. The CDR3 coding sequence is TGTGCCAGCAGTGAGGGCGACCCCATAATGAAAAAACTGTTTTTT. It codes for CASSEGDPIMKKLFF.

This clone has just a few counts. The rearrangement uses TRBV3-1 (or the pseudogene TRBV3-2) and TRBJ1-1, with D uncertain. V lost 1 base and J 2 bases, leaving 11 bases between the germline ends. This CDR3 has 15 amino acids. Germline values: CDR1 LGHDT, CDR2 YNNKEL (reference sequence). The CDR3 loop reads CASSQGATLNTEAFF. For the CDR3, the DNA is TGTGCCAGCAGCCAAGGGGCCACCCTAAACACTGAAGCTTTCTTT.

The CDR3 sequence: CASSYLDRTGEQYF. The DNA of the CDR3 is TGTGCCAGCAGTTACCTGGACAGGACGGGAGAGCAGTACTTC. This chain uses TRBV6-5 with TRBJ2-7; TRBD1 agrees at 7 bases. Germline CDR1 is MNHEY and CDR2 is SVGAGI. The V segment lost 2 bases and the J segment 7 bases; nucleotides outside the gene matches: 8. The CDR3 is 14 amino acids.

V is TRBV27 and J is TRBJ1-5, with 9 nucleotides matching TRBD1. V dropped 3 bases and J dropped 2; count of bases not matched to a gene: 5. CDR1 MNHEY and CDR2 SMNVEV come from the germline V gene (reference sequence). The CDR3 loop spans 16 amino acids. The CDR3 spells CASSFSTGGGNQPQHF. The CDR3, as DNA: TGTGCCAGCAGTTTCTCCACAGGGGGCGGCAATCAGCCCCAGCATTTT.

J is TRBJ2-2 and V is TRBV12-3 or TRBV12-4; no definite D call. V shed 7 bases and J shed 6 bases, with 9 bases lying between them. There are 12 residues in the CDR3. The CDR3 nucleotides are TGTGCCAGCAATCTCCTCCCCGGGGAGCTGTTTTTT. Translating it yields CASNLLPGELFF.

V is TRBV9 and J is TRBJ1-5; D ambiguous. The length of the CDR3 is 14 residues. The germline CDR1 and CDR2 sequences are SGDLS and YYNGEE. V shed 0 bases and J shed 4 bases, with 8 bases lying between them. The chain's CDR3 is CASSVGHLNQPQHF. Written as DNA, the CDR3 is TGTGCCAGCAGCGTAGGACATTTAAATCAGCCCCAGCATTTT.

The table lists this clone with many counts. V and J are TRBV9 and TRBJ1-3; TRBD1 matches 10 bases. Unmatched junction bases numbered 15, after V lost 3 bases and J lost 0 bases. Germline CDR1 and CDR2: SGDLS and YYNGEE. The CDR3 has 20 amino acids. Here the CDR3 reads CASSDSRGGTGALSGNTIYF. The CDR3 region has the DNA TGTGCCAGCAGCGATAGTAGGGGAGGGACAGGGGCCCTCTCTGGAAACACCATATATTTT. The full variable domain, rest sourced from reference TRBV9 and TRBJ1-3, is DSGVTQTPKHLITATGQRVTLRCSPRSGDLSVYWYQQSLDQGLQFLIQYYNGEERAKGNILERFSAQQFPDLHSELNLSSLELGDSALYFCASSDSRGGTGALSGNTIYFGEGSWLTVV.

This clone came up once. The chain carries TRBV5-1 and TRBJ1-4; no firm D call. Deletions cut 4 bases from V and 8 bases from J, with 18 bases between. From germline, CDR1 is SGHRS and CDR2 YFSETQ. The CDR3 runs 15 residues. The CDR3 reads CASSRWAGESEKLFF. The CDR3 region has the DNA TGCGCCAGCAGCCGGTGGGCGGGCGAGTCCGAAAAACTGTTTTTT. Full variable domain (rest looked up from reference TRBV5-1 and TRBJ1-4): KAGVTQTPRYLIKTRGQQVTLSCSPISGHRSVSWYQQTPGQGLQFLFEYFSETQRNKGNFPGRFSGRQFSNSRSEMNVSTLELGDSALYLCASSRWAGESEKLFFGSGTQLSVL.

V usage is TRBV6-5 and J usage is TRBJ2-2; tentatively, D is TRBD1 (5 bases). Germline CDR1 and CDR2: MNHEY and SVGAGI. The V and J ends lost 10 bases and 3 bases respectively, with 12 bases between them. The CDR3 totals 13 residues. Written as DNA, the CDR3 is TGTGCCAACCGAATCAGGGACACCGGGGAGCTGTTTTTT. Amino acid sequence: CANRIRDTGELFF.